What follows is one T cell receptor (beta chain) and its context. What this receptor recognizes is not known. Nothing much larger sits one base from this clone, and base qualities are not available. This specimen belongs to a study of blood T cell repertoires in COVID-19 (dated by TCRdb to the early 2020s). Some background on the complete study: The collaborator samples originated in the United States, Italy and Spain and spanned the acute and convalescent phases of COVID-19. Nearly every sample came with metadata listing a de-identified subject ID, COVID-19 status, age in years and sex. The material from the prospective study consisted of cDNA or gDNA derived from T cells, B-cell-depleted T cells, or PBMCs. Where HLA class I and class II types were available, the types were taken from metadata supplied by the sample provider, not from assay-based typing. The repertoires were released in a freely available public database meant as a resource for research on the immune response to SARS-CoV-2. The samples were drawn from the first 160 participants of the ongoing ImmuneRACE study and from about 1,200 subjects provided by 6 global collaborators. Subjects who had been exposed to COVID-19, were actively infected with it, or had recovered from it provided the deeply sampled blood TCRbeta repertoires that made up the dataset.

The CDR3 goes from the cysteine to the phenylalanine over 15 residues. The only DNA kept is the CDR3, 45 bases in frame from the first base. As encoded in the germline V gene (reference sequence), CDR1 is LNHDA while CDR2 is SQIVND. Trimming at the junction amounts to 7 bases on V and 5 bases on J, and the germline ends lie 20 bases apart. TCRbeta CDR3 regions were amplified from genomic DNA by means of the immunoSEQ Assay, a bias-controlled multiplex PCR. The study's processing was this. Within the assay, amplification of reference gene primers was used to estimate how many nucleated cells each sample contained. Sequence reads were collapsed and filtered to measure the absolute abundance of every unique TCRbeta CDR3 rearrangement. For each sample, productive Simpson clonality was calculated as the square root of Simpson's diversity index across productive rearrangements. TCRdb carries this immuneACCESS record with in-frame sequences only. Its versions omit some clonotypes, under half of them owing to an unresolved V gene in the studies checked, with the rest unexplained. The V and J calls and clone size were taken over from that table, and D and trimming were inferred from the DNA. For this sample there are around 280,000 clones; roughly 91% appear just once. Around 10% of the sample is taken by the ten largest.

Here is what the overall study found, with its caveats: How much clinical and demographic metadata was included differed by source and by participant, and the metadata was provided uncurated.

One collaborating source in Seattle enrolled patients while the patients were actively infected and followed the patients over time throughout the course of disease. Each collaborating institution followed its own protocols to collect whole blood in K2EDTA tubes. For TCRbeta analysis, collaborator samples were shipped as frozen whole blood, as isolated PBMCs, or as DNA extracted from either sample type. Sequencing was performed on peripheral blood. Recombination connected TRBV19 to TRBJ1-1; the D segment could be TRBD1, given 5 matching bases. The receptor was isolated from a woman in her thirties with COVID-19, enrolled during active disease. The base sequence is TGTGCCAGTATAGCATTCGGGACTATAGGGACTGAAGCTTTCTTT. Its protein product is CASIAFGTIGTEAFF.